This T cell receptor beta chain was recorded in a study of blood T cell repertoires in COVID-19. Overall study context: Whether acute or convalescent, the COVID-19 samples came from the United States, Italy and Spain. Sources were T cells, B-cell-depleted T cells, or PBMCs; the material itself was cDNA or gDNA.

The germline gives CDR1 MDHEN, CDR2 SYDVKM. There are 16 residues in the CDR3. V was cut by 6 bases and J by 0 bases, with 14 bases left in between. In the original workflow: Reference gene primer amplification yielded estimated nucleated cell counts. Some clones are missing from TCRdb's copy, which holds only in-frame ones; the method was immunoSEQ multiplex PCR. V and J calls and clone size come straight from that table; D and trimming were deduced from the DNA. This table has about 83,000 clones, approximately 78% appearing once. Material: peripheral blood. The chain links TRBV28 to TRBJ1-4, with TRBD1 as a possible D gene (6 bases). This TCR came from a woman of 80 years or more with acute or convalescent COVID-19. For the CDR3, the DNA is TGTGCCAGCAGCTCTGGGACACGCGCAACTAATGAAAAACTGTTTTTT. The encoded protein is CASSSGTRATNEKLFF.